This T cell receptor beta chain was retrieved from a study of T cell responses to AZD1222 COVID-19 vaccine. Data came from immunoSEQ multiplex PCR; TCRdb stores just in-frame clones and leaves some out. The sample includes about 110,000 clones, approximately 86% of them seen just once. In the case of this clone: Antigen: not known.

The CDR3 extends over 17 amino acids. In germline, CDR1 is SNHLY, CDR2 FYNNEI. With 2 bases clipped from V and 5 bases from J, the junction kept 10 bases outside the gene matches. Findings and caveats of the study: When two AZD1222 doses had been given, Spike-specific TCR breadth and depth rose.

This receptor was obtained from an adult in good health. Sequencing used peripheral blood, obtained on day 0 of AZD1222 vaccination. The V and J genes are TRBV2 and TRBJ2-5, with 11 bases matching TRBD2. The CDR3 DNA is TGTGCCAGCAGTGAATGGGGTAGCGGGAGGGCCGGGGAGACCCAGTACTTC. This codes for CASSEWGSGRAGETQYF.